A selection of T cell receptor beta chains follows, all from one sample in a study of Graves' ophthalmopathy and Graves' hyperthyroidism. TCRdb re-called the multiplex PCR reads with MiXCR, one entry per CDR3 protein. The data hold about 1.1 million distinct CDR3 sequences, with less than 45% observed a single time. The material sequenced was peripheral blood or thyroid tissue (not recorded which). The receptor source for this set is an adult man with Graves' hyperthyroidism. The CDR3 runs from the conserved cysteine through the conserved F or W. Each record gives: V gene, clone size, J gene, D gene, CDR3 DNA, CDR3 protein. The D gene is left open where the match is weak. Size is omitted from some rows. Given values are once, few, many or a class for expanded clones.

TRBV12-3/TRBV12-4	NA	TRBJ1-5	NA	TGTGCCAGCAGAGCGACAGCCTATCAGCCCCAGCATTTT	CASRATAYQPQHF
TRBV6-5	few	TRBJ1-4	NA	TGTGCCAGCAGTTACGCCACACCGGGTCGACTACTGTTTTTT	CASSYATPGRLLFF
TRBV11-3	NA	TRBJ2-7	NA	TGTGCCAGCAGCTTAGGGGGGCTAGCGTTTGGATCCGAGCAGTACTTC	CASSLGGLAFGSEQYF
TRBV20-1	NA	TRBJ2-7	NA	TGCAGTGCTTCCCCCTCCGGGTTTACCTACGAGCAGTACTTC	CSASPSGFTYEQYF
TRBV2	few	TRBJ1-5	NA	TGTGCCAGCAGTTACTCCAAAGGGGCAGGGAAAGTCAATCAGCCCCAGCATTTT	CASSYSKGAGKVNQPQHF
TRBV20-1	NA	TRBJ1-4	NA	TGCAGTGCTAGAGAGGGGACACAGAATGAAAAACTGTTTTTT	CSAREGTQNEKLFF
TRBV29-1	many	TRBJ2-5	NA	TGCAGCGTTGGGGGGGCAGGGCAAGGGACCCAGTACTTC	CSVGGAGQGTQYF
TRBV10-3	NA	TRBJ1-1	NA	TGTGCCATCAGTTGGAGCTCAACTGAAGCTTTCTTT	CAISWSSTEAFF
TRBV4-1	NA	TRBJ1-1	NA	TGCGCCAGCAGCCAAGTGCATGGGGTGGAGTTTCGAGCTTTCTTT	CASSQVHGVEFRAFF
TRBV2	NA	TRBJ2-2	NA	TGTGCCAGCAGCTCGGACCTTGCAGGGGAGCTGTTTTTT	CASSSDLAGELFF
TRBV2	few	TRBJ2-5	NA	TGTGCCAGCAGTGAAGTAGAAGAGACCCAGTACTTC	CASSEVEETQYF
TRBV12-3/TRBV12-4	many	TRBJ1-2	NA	TGTGCCAGCAGATTGGGAGCGAGAGACCGGGCGAGCTATGGCTACACCTTC	CASRLGARDRASYGYTF
TRBV20-1	many	TRBJ2-2	NA	TGCAGTGCTTTGGGGGGATTCTTGAACACCGGGGAGCTGTTTTTT	CSALGGFLNTGELFF
TRBV10-3	few	TRBJ1-1	NA	TGTGCCAGCATGCCCCGGCGGGGGAACACTGAAGCTTTCTTT	CASMPRRGNTEAFF
TRBV20-1	few	TRBJ1-5	TRBD1	TGCAGTGCTAGAGATTTCGGGACAGGTTATCAGCCCCAGCATTTT	CSARDFGTGYQPQHF
TRBV15	many	TRBJ1-4	NA	TGTGCCACCAGCAGAGATTATATAAGGGAAAAACTGTTTTTT	CATSRDYIREKLFF
TRBV14	NA	TRBJ2-7	NA	TGTGCCAGCAGCCGGATGCAGGTCAACTACGAGCAGTACTTC	CASSRMQVNYEQYF
TRBV6-6	many	TRBJ1-2	TRBD1	TGTGCCAGCAGTTCTACAGGGGCCGGCTACACCTTC	CASSSTGAGYTF
TRBV12-3/TRBV12-4	few	TRBJ2-2	NA	TGTGCCAGCAGTTCTTTCTCGGACTATGAGGAGCTGTTTTTT	CASSSFSDYEELFF
TRBV11-3	NA	TRBJ1-6	NA	TGTGCCAGCAGCTTGGTCCAAGAAGCGGCACCCCTCCACTTT	CASSLVQEAAPLHF
TRBV5-1	many	TRBJ1-2	TRBD1	TGCGCCAGCAGCCCTGGGACAGGGGGCCATGGCTACACCTTC	CASSPGTGGHGYTF
TRBV19	NA	TRBJ2-3	TRBD2	TGTGCCAGTAGGAGCCGCGGCGGGAGTTCGAACACAGATACGCAGTATTTT	CASRSRGGSSNTDTQYF
TRBV5-1	few	TRBJ1-5	TRBD1	TGCGCCAGCGTGCTCGGGGGACAGGGAAATCAGCCCCAGCATTTT	CASVLGGQGNQPQHF
TRBV30	NA	TRBJ2-5	NA	TGTGCCTGTGAACCCGAAGAGACCCAGTACTTC	CACEPEETQYF
TRBV11-2	few	TRBJ1-1	NA	TGTGCCAGCAACCCCTTTCCGGTCCCTCCTCCGAACACTGAAGCTTTCTTT	CASNPFPVPPPNTEAFF
TRBV7-2	many	TRBJ2-2	TRBD2	TGTGCCAGCAACCATAGGTGGGAAGCGGGAGTGACCGGGGAGCTGTTTTTT	CASNHRWEAGVTGELFF
TRBV10-3	NA	TRBJ2-5	NA	TGTGCCAGCAGCCAGGACCCGGGATGGGAGACCCAGTACTTC	CASSQDPGWETQYF
TRBV10-3	NA	TRBJ2-6	TRBD1	TGTGCCATCAGACCCGACAGGGTTGGGGCCAACGTCCTGACTTTC	CAIRPDRVGANVLTF
TRBV20-1	few	TRBJ2-5	TRBD2	TGCAGTGCTAGCGGGAGGGCCTTAGGGGAGACCCAGTACTTC	CSASGRALGETQYF
TRBV10-3	NA	TRBJ2-7	TRBD1	TGTGCCATCACCCGGACAGGGTTGTACGAGCAGTACTTC	CAITRTGLYEQYF
TRBV7-3	many	TRBJ2-2	TRBD2	TGTGCCAGCAGCGCGGGGCCTAGCGGCACCGGGGAGCTGTTTTTT	CASSAGPSGTGELFF
TRBV20-1	NA	TRBJ1-5	TRBD1	TGCAGTGCTTCGGACAGGGCGTATGGCAATCAGCCCCAGCATTTT	CSASDRAYGNQPQHF
TRBV20-1	NA	TRBJ1-4	NA	TGCAGTGCTAGATTCCGGGGTGAAAAACTGTTTTTT	CSARFRGEKLFF
TRBV13	few	TRBJ1-2	TRBD1	TGTGCCAGCAGTGCCGGGGACAGGGGAGTCGGCTACACCTTC	CASSAGDRGVGYTF
TRBV7-6	many	TRBJ2-2	TRBD2	TGTGCCAGCAGCTTGGGAACTAGCGGGAGTAACGGGGAGCTGTTTTTT	CASSLGTSGSNGELFF
TRBV19	many	TRBJ2-7	TRBD2	TGTGCCAGTAGCACCGGGACTAGCCAACAGAGAGAGCAGTACTTC	CASSTGTSQQREQYF
TRBV14	many	TRBJ2-5	NA	TGTGCCAGCAGCCAAGCCTTTAGAAAACAAGAGACCCAGTACTTC	CASSQAFRKQETQYF
TRBV5-1	many	TRBJ2-7	TRBD2	TGCGCCAGCAGCTCTACTAGCGGAGGGGTCGAGCAGTACTTC	CASSSTSGGVEQYF
TRBV10-3	many	TRBJ2-7	TRBD2	TGTGCCATCAGTGACTCTGCGGGAGGGCCCAATGGTGAGCAGTACTTC	CAISDSAGGPNGEQYF
TRBV27	NA	TRBJ1-6	NA	TGTGCCAGCAGTTTTTCGCGACGGGGACTGACCCTCCACTTT	CASSFSRRGLTLHF
TRBV19	many	TRBJ2-7	NA	TGTGCCAGTAGTATGAACTGGAACGAGCAGTACTTC	CASSMNWNEQYF
TRBV19	NA	TRBJ2-7	TRBD2	TGTGCCAGCAGCTGGACTAGCGGGACACGCGAGCAGTACTTC	CASSWTSGTREQYF
TRBV5-1	NA	TRBJ2-7	NA	TGCGCCAGCAGCTTGGGGCAGGGGACAACAAGCTTC	CASSLGQGTTSF
TRBV7-2	NA	TRBJ2-2	NA	TGTGCCAGCAGCTTAGTCGCGGCGAAGGGGACGAACACCGGGGAGCTGTTTTTT	CASSLVAAKGTNTGELFF
TRBV19	many	TRBJ1-2	NA	TGTGCCAGTATAAAGAAGCCTGCCATCTATGGCTACACCTTC	CASIKKPAIYGYTF
TRBV7-2	NA	TRBJ2-2	NA	TGTGCCAGCAGCCGACGCGGTGAAACCGGGGAGCTGTTTTTT	CASSRRGETGELFF
TRBV20-1	many	TRBJ2-2	NA	TGCAGTGCTAGTGCAGGGAGCCTGAACACCGGGGAGCTGTTTTTT	CSASAGSLNTGELFF
TRBV12-3/TRBV12-4	NA	TRBJ2-3	TRBD2	TGTGCCAGCAGTGAAGGCGGGAGGGCCGGCACAGATACGCAGTATTTT	CASSEGGRAGTDTQYF
TRBV11-2	many	TRBJ1-2	NA	TGTGCCAGCAGCCCGCGGACAGTGACTAACTATGGCTACACCTTC	CASSPRTVTNYGYTF
TRBV7-9	NA	TRBJ2-5	NA	TGTGCCAGCAGCTTCCTAGGGGGGTGGTCAGAGACCCAGTACTTC	CASSFLGGWSETQYF
TRBV12-3/TRBV12-4	many	TRBJ2-5	NA	TGTGCCAGCAGTTTAGAAGGCCACCAAGAGACCCAGTACTTC	CASSLEGHQETQYF
TRBV15	NA	TRBJ1-1	NA	TGTGCCACCAGCAGAAATCTCCCGGGACTAGCGGGAGGGTACACTGAAGCTTTCTTT	CATSRNLPGLAGGYTEAFF